Below, 9 T cell receptor beta chains from the same sample are listed, as sequenced in a study of blood T cells in healthy people across ages. PCR was performed a second time for about 7 to 11 cycles using a sample-barcoded 5' primer and a J-beta primer mix. TCRdb ran MiXCR on the 5' RACE reads and lists one entry per CDR3 protein. The sample records over 1,500,000 distinct CDR3 sequences, 35% to 50% being singletons. Material for sequencing was blood. These receptor sequences come from a human donor in good health.

There are a few counts of this clonotype. The rearrangement links TRBV5-1 to TRBJ2-1; 11 bases match TRBD2. CDR1 is SGHRS and CDR2 is YFSETQ in the germline V gene. This CDR3 has 16 residues. Trimming removed 4 bases from V and 10 bases from J; junction bases left unmatched: 13. The CDR3: CASSSTSGGALGEQFF. DNA for the CDR3: TGCGCCAGCAGCAGCACTAGCGGGGGCGCTCTGGGGGAGCAGTTCTTC.

V is TRBV20-1 and J is TRBJ2-3; D is possibly TRBD2 (6 bases). The V end lost 5 bases, the J end lost 3 bases, and 12 bases lay between the germline ends. The germline gives CDR1 DFQATT, CDR2 SNEGSKA (reference sequence). The CDR3 extends over 13 amino acids. This chain's CDR3 is CSARLVGTDTQYF. The CDR3 DNA reads as TGCAGTGCTCGACTAGTGGGGACAGATACGCAGTATTTT.

The table lists this clonotype with many counts. The chain couples TRBV6-1 to TRBJ2-1, with D hard to call. V shed 6 bases and J shed 0 bases, with 12 bases lying between them. CDR1 and CDR2 from the germline V gene are MNHNS and SASEGT. The CDR3 consists of 15 residues. The CDR3 region is CASSTWGDSYNEQFF. In DNA form, the CDR3 reads TGTGCCAGCAGCACCTGGGGTGACTCCTACAATGAGCAGTTCTTC.

This clonotype was counted only a few times. J is TRBJ1-1 and V is TRBV20-1; 9 bases are shared with TRBD1. V lost 4 bases to trimming and J lost 4 bases; unmatched junction nucleotides: 7. In germline, CDR1 is DFQATT, CDR2 SNEGSKA (reference sequence). The CDR3 totals 14 residues. The CDR3 DNA reads TGCAGTGCTATGAACAGGGGGCGTAGCACTGAAGCTTTCTTT. The encoded protein is CSAMNRGRSTEAFF.

This clonotype was detected a few times. The chain carries TRBV7-2 and TRBJ2-7; 9 bases align to TRBD1. Germline-derived CDR1 and CDR2 are SGHTA and FQGNSA. The CDR3 is made up of 15 amino acids. V lost 5 bases and J lost 3; bases outside the gene matches: 8. CDR3 bases: TGTGCCAGCAGCCCCGCGCCGGGACAGGGCTACGAGCAGTACTTC. It translates to CASSPAPGQGYEQYF.

This clonotype was detected once. This chain connects TRBV24-1 to TRBJ1-5, with D tentatively TRBD1 (5 bases). Germline V gene sequence: CDR1 KGHDR, CDR2 SFDVKD. The CDR3 runs to 16 residues. V lost 0 bases to trimming and J lost 3 bases, with 11 bases between them. In DNA, the CDR3 is TGTGCCACCAGTGATTTGAAGGGAGGGGACAATCAGCCCCAGCATTTT. Translating gives CATSDLKGGDNQPQHF.

The CDR3 DNA reads as TGTGCCAGCAGCTTATTGGGACTAGCTGAGACCCAGTACTTC. Amino acid sequence: CASSLLGLAETQYF. This chain uses TRBV7-7 with TRBJ2-5, with 9 bases lining up with TRBD2. The germline CDR1 and CDR2 sequences are SSHAT and FNYEAQ (reference sequence). The CDR3 is 14 amino acids. J was trimmed by 5 bases and V by 2 bases; bases with no gene match: 3.

This clonotype occurred a few times. CDR3 loop: CASSQPFKRNTEAFF. The CDR3 bases are TGCGCCAGCAGCCAACCTTTCAAAAGGAACACTGAAGCTTTCTTT. The chain uses TRBV4-1 and TRBJ1-1; D is undetermined. V lost 2 bases to trimming and J lost 1 base, with 11 bases between them. The CDR3 covers 15 residues. Germline lookup yields CDR1 MGHRA and CDR2 YSYEKL.

The chain employs TRBV29-1 and TRBJ1-4; TRBD1 might be the D (5 bases). Germline loops: CDR1 SQVTM, CDR2 ANQGSEA. CDR3 length: 15 residues. Trimming left V 4 bases short and J 5 bases short, with 17 bases between. CDR3 region: CSVADPGRGNEKLFF. As DNA, the CDR3 is TGCAGCGTTGCGGACCCGGGACGGGGGAATGAAAAACTGTTTTTT. The full variable domain, rest sourced from reference TRBV29-1 and TRBJ1-4, is SAVISQKPSRDICQRGTSLTIQCQVDSQVTMMFWYRQQPGQSLTLIATANQGSEATYESGFVIDKFPISRPNLTFSTLTVSNMSPEDSSIYLCSVADPGRGNEKLFFGSGTQLSVL.